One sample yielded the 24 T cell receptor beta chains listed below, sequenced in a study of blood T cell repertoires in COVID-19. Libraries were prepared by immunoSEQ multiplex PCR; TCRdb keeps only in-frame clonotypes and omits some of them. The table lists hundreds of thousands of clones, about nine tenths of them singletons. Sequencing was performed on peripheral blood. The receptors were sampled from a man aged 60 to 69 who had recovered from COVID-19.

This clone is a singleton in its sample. CDR3 DNA sequence: TGTGCCAGCAGTCAATACAGGCCTGAAGCTTTCTTT. Its protein is CASSQYRPEAFF. The rearrangement joins TRBV12-3 or TRBV12-4 to TRBJ1-1, with D possibly matching TRBD1 (5 bases). The CDR3 runs 12 residues. Trimming took off 5 bases at V and 6 bases at J, with 10 bases between the two ends.

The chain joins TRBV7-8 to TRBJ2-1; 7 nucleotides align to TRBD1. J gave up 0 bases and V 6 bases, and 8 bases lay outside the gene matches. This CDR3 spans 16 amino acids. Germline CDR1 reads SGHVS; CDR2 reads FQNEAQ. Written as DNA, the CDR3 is TGTGCCAGCAGATCCCCGGGACAGAGCTCCTACAATGAGCAGTTCTTC. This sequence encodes CASRSPGQSSYNEQFF.

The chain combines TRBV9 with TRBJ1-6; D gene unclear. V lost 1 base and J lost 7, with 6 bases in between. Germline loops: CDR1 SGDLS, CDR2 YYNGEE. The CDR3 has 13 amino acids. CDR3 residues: CASSVLANSPLHF. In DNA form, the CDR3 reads TGTGCCAGCAGCGTATTAGCGAATTCACCCCTCCACTTT.

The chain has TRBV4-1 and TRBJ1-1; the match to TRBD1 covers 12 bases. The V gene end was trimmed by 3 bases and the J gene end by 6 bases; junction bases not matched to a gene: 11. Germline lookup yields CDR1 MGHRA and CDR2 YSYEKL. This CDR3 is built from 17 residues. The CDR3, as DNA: TGCGCCAGCAGCCAGACCGGGACAGGGGGCATTCGGGCTGAAGCTTTCTTT. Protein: CASSQTGTGGIRAEAFF.

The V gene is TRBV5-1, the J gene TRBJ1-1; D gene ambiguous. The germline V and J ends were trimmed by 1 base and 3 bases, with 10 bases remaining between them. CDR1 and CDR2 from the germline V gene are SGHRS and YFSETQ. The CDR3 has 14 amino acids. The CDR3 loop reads CASSLSSVDTEAFF. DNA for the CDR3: TGCGCCAGCAGCTTGTCTTCGGTCGACACTGAAGCTTTCTTT.

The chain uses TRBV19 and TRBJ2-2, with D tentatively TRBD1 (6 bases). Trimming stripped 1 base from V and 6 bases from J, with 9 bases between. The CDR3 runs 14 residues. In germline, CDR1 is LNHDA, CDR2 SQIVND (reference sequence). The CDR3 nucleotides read TGTGCCAGTAGTATAGGGGCAGGGGCCGGGGAGCTGTTTTTT. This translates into CASSIGAGAGELFF.

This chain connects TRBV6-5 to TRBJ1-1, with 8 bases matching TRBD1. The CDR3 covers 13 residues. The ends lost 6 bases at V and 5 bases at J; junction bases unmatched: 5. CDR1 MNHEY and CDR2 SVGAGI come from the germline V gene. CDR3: CASSRGLSTEAFF. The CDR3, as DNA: TGTGCCAGCAGCAGGGGGCTGTCGACTGAAGCTTTCTTT.

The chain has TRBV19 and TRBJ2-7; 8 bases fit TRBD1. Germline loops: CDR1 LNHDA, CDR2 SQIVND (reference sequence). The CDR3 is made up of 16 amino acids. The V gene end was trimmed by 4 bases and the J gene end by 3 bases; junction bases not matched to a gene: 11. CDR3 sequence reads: CASSTRTGRNYYEQYV. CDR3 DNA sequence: TGTGCCAGTAGTACCCGGACAGGGCGAAACTACTACGAGCAGTACGTC.

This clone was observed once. CDR3 region: CASSSSNEETQYF. DNA of the CDR3: TGCGCCAGCAGCTCGTCTAACGAGGAGACCCAGTACTTC. The chain links TRBV10-1 to TRBJ2-5, with no clear D. V was clipped by 6 bases and J by 5 bases, with 13 bases between them. Germline CDR1 reads WNHNN; CDR2 reads SYGVQD (reference sequence). CDR3 size: 13 residues.

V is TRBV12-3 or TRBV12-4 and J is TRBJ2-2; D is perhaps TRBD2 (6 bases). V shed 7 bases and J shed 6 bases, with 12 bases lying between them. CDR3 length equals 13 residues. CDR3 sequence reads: CASTPTGAGELFF. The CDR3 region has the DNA TGTGCCAGCACCCCGACGGGGGCCGGGGAGCTGTTTTTT.

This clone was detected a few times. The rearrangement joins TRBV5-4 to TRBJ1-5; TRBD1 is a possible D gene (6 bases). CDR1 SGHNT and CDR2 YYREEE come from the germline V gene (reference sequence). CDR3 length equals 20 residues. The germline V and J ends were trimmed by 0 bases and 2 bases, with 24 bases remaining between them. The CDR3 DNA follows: TGTGCCAGCAGCTTGGTGGTTTATGGCAGGGGTGTGAGGGGCAATCAGCCCCAGCATTTT. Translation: CASSLVVYGRGVRGNQPQHF.

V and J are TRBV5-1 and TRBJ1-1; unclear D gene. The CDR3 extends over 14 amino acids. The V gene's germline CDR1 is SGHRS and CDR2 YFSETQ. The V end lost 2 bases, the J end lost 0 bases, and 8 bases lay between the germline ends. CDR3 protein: CASSFTELNTEAFF. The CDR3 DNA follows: TGCGCCAGCAGCTTCACAGAACTGAACACTGAAGCTTTCTTT.

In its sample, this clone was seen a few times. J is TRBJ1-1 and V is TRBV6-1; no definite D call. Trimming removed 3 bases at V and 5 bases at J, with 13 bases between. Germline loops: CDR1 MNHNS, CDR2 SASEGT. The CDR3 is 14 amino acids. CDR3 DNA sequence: TGTGCCAGCAGTGAGACCCCCAGAGGGACTGAAGCTTTCTTT. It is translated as CASSETPRGTEAFF.

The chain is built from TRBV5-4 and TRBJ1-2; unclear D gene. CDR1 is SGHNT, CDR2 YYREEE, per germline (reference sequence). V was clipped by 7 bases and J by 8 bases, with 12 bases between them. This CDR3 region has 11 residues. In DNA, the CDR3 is TGTGCCAGCGGCGAGGTTAAGGGCTACACCTTC. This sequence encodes CASGEVKGYTF.

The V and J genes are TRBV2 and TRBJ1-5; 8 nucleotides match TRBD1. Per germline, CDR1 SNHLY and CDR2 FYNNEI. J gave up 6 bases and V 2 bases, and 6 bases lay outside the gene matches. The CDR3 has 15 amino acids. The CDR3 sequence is CASSELQGGRQPQHF. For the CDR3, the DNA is TGTGCCAGCAGTGAATTACAGGGGGGTCGTCAGCCCCAGCATTTT.

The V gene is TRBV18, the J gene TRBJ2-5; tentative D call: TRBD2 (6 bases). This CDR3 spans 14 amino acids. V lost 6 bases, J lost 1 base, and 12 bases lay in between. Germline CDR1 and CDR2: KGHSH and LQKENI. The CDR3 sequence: CASSSGEVQETQYF. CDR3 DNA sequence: TGTGCCAGCTCGTCCGGGGAGGTCCAAGAGACCCAGTACTTC.

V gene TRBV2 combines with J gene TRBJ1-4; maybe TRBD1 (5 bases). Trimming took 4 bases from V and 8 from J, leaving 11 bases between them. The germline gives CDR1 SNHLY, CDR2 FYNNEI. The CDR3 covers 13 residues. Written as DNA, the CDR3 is TGTGCCAGCAGTGGGGGGGAAAGCGAAAAACTGTTTTTT. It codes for CASSGGESEKLFF.

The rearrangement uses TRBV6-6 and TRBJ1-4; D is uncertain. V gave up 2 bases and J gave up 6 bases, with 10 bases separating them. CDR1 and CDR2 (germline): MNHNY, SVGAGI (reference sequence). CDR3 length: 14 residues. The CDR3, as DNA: TGTGCCAGCAGTTACGGCAGGATTGATGAAAAACTGTTTTTT. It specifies CASSYGRIDEKLFF.

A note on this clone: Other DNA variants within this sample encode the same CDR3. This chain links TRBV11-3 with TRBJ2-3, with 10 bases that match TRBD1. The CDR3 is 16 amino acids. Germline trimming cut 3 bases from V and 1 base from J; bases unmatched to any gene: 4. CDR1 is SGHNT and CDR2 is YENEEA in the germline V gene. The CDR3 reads CASSFSGTGGTDTQYF. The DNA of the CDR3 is TGTGCCAGCAGCTTTTCGGGGACAGGGGGCACAGATACGCAGTATTTT.

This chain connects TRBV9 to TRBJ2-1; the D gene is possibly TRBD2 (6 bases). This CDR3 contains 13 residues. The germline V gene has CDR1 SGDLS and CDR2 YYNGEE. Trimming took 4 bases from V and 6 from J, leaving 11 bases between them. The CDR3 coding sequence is TGTGCCAGCAGCCCATGGGACTTCAATGAGCAGTTCTTC. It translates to CASSPWDFNEQFF.

The CDR3 DNA is TGTGCCAGCAGTTTACAGGGGGCGTGGACCGGGGAGCTGTTTTTT. Its translation is CASSLQGAWTGELFF. The chain recombines TRBV5-4 with TRBJ2-2; TRBD1 aligns across 9 bases. CDR1 SGHNT and CDR2 YYREEE come from the germline V gene (reference sequence). With 5 bases clipped from V and 5 bases from J, the junction kept 7 bases outside the gene matches. The CDR3 length is 15 residues.

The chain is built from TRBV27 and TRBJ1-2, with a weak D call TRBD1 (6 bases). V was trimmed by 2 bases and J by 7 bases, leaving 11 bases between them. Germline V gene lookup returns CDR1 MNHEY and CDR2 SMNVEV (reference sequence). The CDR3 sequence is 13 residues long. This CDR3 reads CASSLTGFIGYTF. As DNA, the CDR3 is TGTGCCAGCAGTTTAACAGGGTTTATTGGCTACACCTTC.

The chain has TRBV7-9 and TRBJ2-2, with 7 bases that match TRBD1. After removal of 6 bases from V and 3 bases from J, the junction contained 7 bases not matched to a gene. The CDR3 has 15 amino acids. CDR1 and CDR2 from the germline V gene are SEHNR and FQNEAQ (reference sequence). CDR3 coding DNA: TGTGCCAGCAGACCACAGGGGTTAGACACCGGGGAGCTGTTTTTT. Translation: CASRPQGLDTGELFF.

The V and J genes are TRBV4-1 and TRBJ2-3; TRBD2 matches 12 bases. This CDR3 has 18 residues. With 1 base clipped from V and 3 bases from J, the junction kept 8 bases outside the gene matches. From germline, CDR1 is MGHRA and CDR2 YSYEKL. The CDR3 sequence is CASSQAPGLAGMTDTQYF. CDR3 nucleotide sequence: TGCGCCAGCAGCCAAGCTCCTGGACTAGCGGGGATGACAGATACGCAGTATTTT.